The T cell receptor beta chain described here comes from a study of CD8+ T cells in alopecia areata. This clone was counted between two and nine times. Its target is unknown. This clone may be a read error of a much larger clone one base away. Mouse names are used for the genes. The observed sequence ends 3 residues before the CDR3 terminus, with the missing tail filled in from the germline J gene. V was pared by 3 bases and J by 0 bases, with 7 bases between. CDR1 FNHDT and CDR2 SITEND come from the germline V gene (reference sequence). The CDR3 sequence is 15 residues long. Study-wide points: Affected scalp, especially in alopecia totalis/universalis, had a higher clonality than normal scalp did.

cDNA prepared by RNA extraction and subsequent reverse transcription served as the template for sequencing. TCRdb keeps only in-frame clones here, not all; method: immunoSEQ multiplex PCR. Singletons are absent from the sample, which has around 300,000 clones. It was with CD4, CD8alpha, NKG2D, NKG2ACE and other markers that pooled cutaneous lymph node cells were sorted. The chain has TRBV19 and TRBJ1-6; D perhaps matches TRBD1 (5 bases). TRBJ1-6 is flagged as an ORF with uncertain function. What was sequenced was CD4+ T cells sorted from a lymph node. This receptor was taken from a C3H/HeJ mouse with alopecia areata. MHC haplotype here: H2-k. The CDR3 bases that were read are TGTGCCAGCAGTAGGGGGGGTTCCTATAATTCGCCC. Its protein is CASSRGGSYNSP. In full, the CDR3 reads CASSRGGSYNSPLYF.